These T cell receptor beta chains were read from a single sample in a study of T cells in Graves' hyperthyroidism and ophthalmopathy. MiXCR, applied by TCRdb to the multiplex PCR reads, yields one record per CDR3 protein. Here the sample spans around 600,000 distinct CDR3 sequences, about 14% being singletons. The material sequenced was blood. These receptors were collected from a woman in her fifties or sixties with Graves' ophthalmopathy. Both conserved end residues are part of each CDR3. The order of the fields is J gene, V gene, clone size, D gene, CDR3 protein, CDR3 DNA. D genes are given only for firm matches. Clone size, where shown, is once, few, many, or a class for clones that have expanded.

J: TRBJ2-1; V: TRBV3-1; size: many; D: -; CDR3: CASSQPTINEQFF; DNA: TGTGCCAGCAGCCAACCGACCATCAATGAGCAGTTCTTC
J: TRBJ2-5; V: TRBV27; size: many; D: -; CDR3: CASSFGRPEETQYF; DNA: TGTGCCAGCAGCTTTGGGCGGCCCGAGGAGACCCAGTACTTC
J: TRBJ2-1; V: TRBV9; size: -; D: TRBD2; CDR3: CASSVSGGPQTYNEQFF; DNA: TGTGCCAGCAGCGTGAGCGGGGGACCCCAAACTTACAATGAGCAGTTCTTC
J: TRBJ1-6; V: TRBV12-3/TRBV12-4; size: -; D: -; CDR3: CASSFAENSPLHF; DNA: TGTGCCAGCAGTTTTGCGGAAAATTCACCCCTCCACTTT
J: TRBJ2-1; V: TRBV13; size: -; D: TRBD2; CDR3: CASSGLAGVDEQFF; DNA: TGTGCCAGCAGCGGACTAGCGGGAGTCGATGAGCAGTTCTTC
J: TRBJ1-1; V: TRBV5-6; size: few; D: -; CDR3: CASSLVPLANTEAFF; DNA: TGTGCCAGCAGCTTGGTACCCCTGGCTAACACTGAAGCTTTCTTT
J: TRBJ2-5; V: TRBV5-8; size: few; D: TRBD2; CDR3: CASSLGWDLAGTPQETQYF; DNA: TGTGCCAGCAGCTTGGGGTGGGATCTAGCGGGAACCCCTCAAGAGACCCAGTACTTC
J: TRBJ2-1; V: TRBV7-9; size: many; D: TRBD2; CDR3: CASSPRLAGGRNEQFF; DNA: TGTGCCAGCAGCCCTCGACTAGCGGGAGGGCGCAATGAGCAGTTCTTC
J: TRBJ1-5; V: TRBV11-2; size: -; D: -; CDR3: CASSLEPGGGQPQHF; DNA: TGTGCCAGCAGCTTAGAGCCCGGGGGAGGGCAGCCCCAGCATTTT
J: TRBJ1-3; V: TRBV6-2/TRBV6-3; size: -; D: -; CDR3: CASITRTAGNTIYF; DNA: TGTGCCAGCATTACTAGGACAGCTGGAAACACCATATATTTT
J: TRBJ1-1; V: TRBV20-1; size: many; D: TRBD1; CDR3: CSAGTGEPEAFF; DNA: TGCAGTGCTGGGACAGGGGAGCCTGAAGCTTTCTTT
J: TRBJ2-5; V: TRBV20-1; size: many; D: -; CDR3: CSARETYQETQYF; DNA: TGCAGTGCTAGAGAAACGTACCAAGAGACCCAGTACTTC
J: TRBJ2-3; V: TRBV20-1; size: many; D: TRBD2; CDR3: CSSSGTSGSTDTQYF; DNA: TGCAGCAGTTCCGGGACTAGCGGGAGCACAGATACGCAGTATTTT
J: TRBJ2-5; V: TRBV30; size: many; D: TRBD1; CDR3: CAWSSGDRGLETQYF; DNA: TGTGCCTGGAGTTCTGGGGACAGGGGCTTGGAGACCCAGTACTTC
J: TRBJ2-1; V: TRBV7-8; size: -; D: -; CDR3: CASSFQGPPYNEQFF; DNA: TGTGCCAGCAGCTTCCAGGGGCCTCCCTACAATGAGCAGTTCTTC
J: TRBJ2-7; V: TRBV29-1; size: -; D: -; CDR3: CSVSLSYEQYF; DNA: TGCAGCGTTTCTTTATCTTACGAGCAGTACTTC
J: TRBJ2-3; V: TRBV6-1; size: many; D: TRBD1; CDR3: CASSQGTAPVTDTQYF; DNA: TGTGCCAGCAGTCAAGGGACAGCGCCTGTTACAGATACGCAGTATTTT
J: TRBJ2-7; V: TRBV2; size: many; D: -; CDR3: CASGRDQLYEQYF; DNA: TGTGCCAGCGGCCGGGACCAGCTCTACGAGCAGTACTTC
J: TRBJ1-5; V: TRBV15; size: -; D: TRBD1; CDR3: CATSRSLGGQSNQPQHF; DNA: TGTGCCACCAGCAGGTCACTCGGGGGACAGAGCAATCAGCCCCAGCATTTT
J: TRBJ2-3; V: TRBV3-1; size: few; D: -; CDR3: CASSQDYYSSGTQFQADTQYF; DNA: TGTGCCAGCAGCCAAGATTATTATAGTTCCGGGACTCAGTTCCAGGCAGATACGCAGTATTTT
J: TRBJ2-3; V: TRBV29-1; size: many; D: -; CDR3: CSVEVGSTDTQYF; DNA: TGCAGCGTTGAAGTGGGCAGCACAGATACGCAGTATTTT
J: TRBJ2-1; V: TRBV11-2; size: many; D: -; CDR3: CASSLGTTPNEQFF; DNA: TGTGCCAGCAGCTTAGGGACTACCCCCAATGAGCAGTTCTTC
J: TRBJ1-2; V: TRBV7-2; size: many; D: -; CDR3: CASSLVRRNYGYTF; DNA: TGTGCCAGCAGCTTAGTTCGGAGGAACTATGGCTACACCTTC
J: TRBJ2-2; V: TRBV24-1; size: -; D: -; CDR3: CATSKSGLNTGELFF; DNA: TGTGCCACCAGCAAAAGCGGACTGAACACCGGGGAGCTGTTTTTT
J: TRBJ2-1; V: TRBV10-3; size: many; D: TRBD2; CDR3: CAIKGGLAGSSYNEQFF; DNA: TGTGCCATCAAAGGGGGGCTAGCGGGAAGCTCCTACAATGAGCAGTTCTTC
J: TRBJ2-2; V: TRBV29-1; size: -; D: TRBD2; CDR3: CSVTGLAANTGELFF; DNA: TGCAGCGTTACCGGGCTAGCGGCGAACACCGGGGAGCTGTTTTTT
J: TRBJ1-3; V: TRBV28; size: many; D: -; CDR3: CASSSYTAISSGNTIYF; DNA: TGTGCCAGCAGTTCGTACACGGCGATCTCCTCTGGAAACACCATATATTTT